This T cell receptor beta chain appears in the sequencing data of a study of response to subunit inactivated influenza vaccine. Broader study findings: It was the authors' suggestion that each seasonal influenza vaccination recruits few new T cells.

The CDR3 loop spans 11 amino acids. The V gene's germline CDR1 is DFQATT and CDR2 SNEGSKA (reference sequence). The ends were cut back, 7 bases at V and 0 bases at J, with 4 bases in the middle. Using its own MiXCR run on the RT-PCR reads, TCRdb lists one record per CDR3 protein. The sample consists of 160,000 or so distinct CDR3 sequences, approximately 11% of them appearing once. This clonotype was recorded many times. As yet, its antigen is unknown. The clonotype originates from a man aged 50-60 years who received an inactivated influenza vaccine. This specimen consisted of non-naive T cells sorted from PBMCs, obtained roughly 47 days after vaccination. The V gene is TRBV20-1, the J gene TRBJ2-1, with no clear D. The CDR3 DNA is TGCAGTGGGATCTCCTACAATGAGCAGTTCTTC. Encoded protein: CSGISYNEQFF.